The present entry profiles one TCR beta chain with its context. The antigen remains unidentified. The entry originates in a study of Ad26.COV2.S vaccination and SARS-CoV-2 variants. The wider study: Doses of Ad26.COV2.S were injected into muscle once or twice, 56 days apart. Study-level findings and limits: The study found similar non-spike TCR breadth in vaccine and placebo recipients.

Specified treatment: about 20 received Ad26.COV2.S at low or high dose, single or two shots; roughly five received placebo; per-sample allocation not given. Sampling happened 63 days after the first vaccine or placebo injection. Spike of the Wuhan-strain SARS-CoV-2 was expressed by an Ad26 vector, which formed the vaccine. This CDR3 region has 14 residues. Unmatched junction bases numbered 11, after V lost 4 bases and J lost 9 bases. Per the germline V gene, CDR1 is LGHNA and CDR2 is YSLEER. Here immunoSEQ multiplex PCR was the method, and the copy in TCRdb shows in-frame clones only, minus some. The data hold 350,000 to 500,000 clones, with 70% to 90% observed a single time.

The chain recombines TRBV4-3 with TRBJ1-2; 7 bases match TRBD1. Here the sequenced sample was peripheral blood, taken in a trial of Ad26.COV2.S vaccine versus placebo. This TCR derives from a person between 18 and 65 years old who received the Ad26.COV2.S COVID-19 vaccine or a placebo. The CDR3 here is CASSRTDRVYSYTF. CDR3 nucleotide sequence: TGCGCCAGCAGCCGGACAGACAGGGTTTATAGCTACACCTTC.